This TCR beta chain was documented in a study of shared clonotypes between healthy human individuals. The method was immunoSEQ multiplex PCR; TCRdb's version includes in-frame clones alone and lacks a portion of them. The sample includes some 2,000,000 clones, almost 96% seen only once; the top ten take roughly 0.13%. Germline trimming cut 6 bases from V and 4 bases from J; bases unmatched to any gene: 16. The germline gives CDR1 SNHLY, CDR2 FYNNEI. The CDR3 spans 17 residues. What was sequenced was naive CD4+ T cells sorted from blood. Subset meaning: CD45RA+ positively selected. This chain links TRBV2 with TRBJ2-5; 8 nucleotides agree with TRBD1. This sequence originates from a man aged 18 to 35 in good health. CDR3 coding DNA: TGTGCCAGCAGCCCGGGACAGGTTATTATTTTCGGAGAGACCCAGTACTTC. Amino acid sequence: CASSPGQVIIFGETQYF.